This TCR beta chain derives from a study of ipilimumab plus nivolumab after autologous stem cell transplantation. Data came from immunoSEQ multiplex PCR; TCRdb stores just in-frame clones and leaves some out. The sample holds around 45,000 clones; roughly 88% are singletons and the top ten take approximately 0.82%. Study observations and caveats: Authors suggest TCR repertoire, Treg phenotype and gut microbiota support further study.

Patients got ipilimumab 1 mg/kg beginning 14 to 28 days post-transplant. Patients got 3 mg/kg IV nivolumab weeks 1, 4, 7, 10, then biweekly through week 26. Germline V gene data show CDR1 as LGHNA and CDR2 as YSLEER. This CDR3 is built from 16 residues. Regarding this clone: The antigen remains undetermined.

The rearrangement uses TRBV4-3 and TRBJ2-5; 9 bases align to TRBD2. The closer fit of TRBJ2-7 to the DNA end suggests the J call may be wrong. The starting material was PBMCs, obtained in a trial of ipilimumab plus nivolumab as post-transplant consolidation. The TCR comes from a male donor with multiple myeloma. The CDR3 loop reads CASSQKRGEPYYEQYF. For the CDR3, the DNA is TGCGCCAGCAGCCAAAAGCGGGGGGAACCTTACTACGAGCAGTACTTC.